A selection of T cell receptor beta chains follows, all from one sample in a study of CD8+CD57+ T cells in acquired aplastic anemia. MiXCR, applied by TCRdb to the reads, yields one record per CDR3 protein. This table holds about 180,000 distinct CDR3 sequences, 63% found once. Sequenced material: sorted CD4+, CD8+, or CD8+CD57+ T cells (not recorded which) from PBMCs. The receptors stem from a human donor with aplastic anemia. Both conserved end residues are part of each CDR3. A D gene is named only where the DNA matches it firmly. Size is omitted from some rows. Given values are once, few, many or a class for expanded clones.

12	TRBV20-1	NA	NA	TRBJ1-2	TGCAGTGCTACAGGGAATTTAGGGGGCTACACCTTC	CSATGNLGGYTF
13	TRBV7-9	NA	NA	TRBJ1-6	TGTGCCAGCAGCTTAGATGTGTTTTCACCCCTCCACTTT	CASSLDVFSPLHF
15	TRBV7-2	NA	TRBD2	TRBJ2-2	TGTGCCAGCAGCCAGCGGGGGCTTCACACCGGGGAGCTGTTTTTT	CASSQRGLHTGELFF
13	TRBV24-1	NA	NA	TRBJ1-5	TGTGCCACCCAACGAAATGGGAATCAGCCCCAGCATTTT	CATQRNGNQPQHF
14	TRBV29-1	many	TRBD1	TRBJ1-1	TGCAGCGCGGGGACAGGTTCCTTGAACACTGAAGCTTTCTTT	CSAGTGSLNTEAFF
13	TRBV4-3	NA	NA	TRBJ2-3	TGCGCCAGCAGCCAAGAATTCACAGATACGCAGTATTTT	CASSQEFTDTQYF
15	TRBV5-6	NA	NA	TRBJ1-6	TGTGCCAGCAGCTTTGGACCGGGTGATAATTCACCCCTCCACTTT	CASSFGPGDNSPLHF
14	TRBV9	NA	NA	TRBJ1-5	TGTGCCAGCAGCGTAGATGGAGGGAGAGAGACCCAGCATTTT	CASSVDGGRETQHF
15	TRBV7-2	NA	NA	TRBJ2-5	TGTGCCAGCAGCTTAGTAGGCGACGGTCAAGAGACCCAGTACTTC	CASSLVGDGQETQYF
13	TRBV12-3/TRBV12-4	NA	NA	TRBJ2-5	TGTGCCAGCAGCCCTGACGGACAAGAGACCCAGTACTTC	CASSPDGQETQYF
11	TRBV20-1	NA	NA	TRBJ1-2	TGCAGTGCCGAGAGGGACGGTGGCTACACCTTC	CSAERDGGYTF
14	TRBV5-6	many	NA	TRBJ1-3	TGTGCCAGCAGCTTGGTGGGGACTGGAAACACCATATATTTT	CASSLVGTGNTIYF
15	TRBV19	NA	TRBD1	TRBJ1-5	TGTGCCAGTAGTATCGCAGGGGGCCCCTATCAGCCCCAGCATTTT	CASSIAGGPYQPQHF
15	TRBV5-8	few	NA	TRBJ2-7	TGTGCCAGCAGCTTGGAGTCGGGGCGATCCTACGAGCAGTACTTC	CASSLESGRSYEQYF
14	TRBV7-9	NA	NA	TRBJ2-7	TGTGCCAGCAGCTTAGGCTCAGGGGTCTACGAGCAGTACTTC	CASSLGSGVYEQYF
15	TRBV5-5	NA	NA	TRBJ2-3	TGTGCCAGCAGCCTAACCAGGGAAGGAACAGATACGCAGTATTTT	CASSLTREGTDTQYF
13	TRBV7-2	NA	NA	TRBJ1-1	TGTGCCAGCAAAGTTATGCGTTCCACTGAAGCTTTCTTT	CASKVMRSTEAFF
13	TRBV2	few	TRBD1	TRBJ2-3	TGTGCCAGCAGTGGGACAGGGCCAGATACGCAGTATTTT	CASSGTGPDTQYF
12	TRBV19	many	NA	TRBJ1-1	TGTGCCAGTAAACAGGGAAACACTGAAGCTTTCTTT	CASKQGNTEAFF
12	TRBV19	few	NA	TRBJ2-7	TGTGCCAGTAGCGGGGGAGCTGCCGAGCAGTACTTC	CASSGGAAEQYF
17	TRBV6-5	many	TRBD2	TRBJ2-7	TGTGCCAGCAGTCCACGGACAAGGGGACTAGCGGCCTACGAGCAGTACTTC	CASSPRTRGLAAYEQYF
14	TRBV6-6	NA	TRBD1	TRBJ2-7	TGTGCCAGCAGACCTACCGGGACAGCCTACGAGCAGTACTTC	CASRPTGTAYEQYF
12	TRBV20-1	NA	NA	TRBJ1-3	TGCAGTGCTAGAGAGGGCAGGGCGGCCATATATTTT	CSAREGRAAIYF
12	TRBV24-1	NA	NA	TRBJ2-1	TGTGCCACCAGTGATAATTACAATGAGCAGTTCTTC	CATSDNYNEQFF
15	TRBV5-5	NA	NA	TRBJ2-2	TGTGCCAGCAGCACGAGTCGGTGGGTTTCGGGGGAGCTGTTTTTT	CASSTSRWVSGELFF
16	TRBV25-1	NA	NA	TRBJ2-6	TGTGCCAGCAGTGAAATATCAGTCTCTGGGGCCAACGTCCTGACTTTT	CASSEISVSGANVLTF
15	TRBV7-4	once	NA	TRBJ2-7	TGTGCCAGCAGTACCAGGGGGGGCCCTCGTTACGAGCAGTACTTC	CASSTRGGPRYEQYF
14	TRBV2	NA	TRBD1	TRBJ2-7	TGTGCCACCCGCGACAGGGAGAGAACCTACGAGCAGTACTTC	CATRDRERTYEQYF
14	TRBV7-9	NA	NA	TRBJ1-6	TGTGCCAGCAGTTTAGACATTTATAATTCACCCCTCCACTTT	CASSLDIYNSPLHF
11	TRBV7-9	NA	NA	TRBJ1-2	TGTGCCAGCGTGGTAGGGGATGGCTACACCTTC	CASVVGDGYTF
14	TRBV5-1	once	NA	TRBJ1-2	TGCGCCAGCAGCCCCGGGGGCGAGTACTATGGCTACACCTTC	CASSPGGEYYGYTF
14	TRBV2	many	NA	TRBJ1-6	TGTGCCAGCAGTGACAGGGCAAATAATTCACCCCTCCACTTT	CASSDRANNSPLHF